This T cell receptor (beta chain) is drawn from a study of CD8 T cells in ankylosing spondylitis. The CDR3 spans 14 residues. J gave up 9 bases and V 3 bases, and 7 bases lay outside the gene matches. Germline values: CDR1 LNHNV, CDR2 YYDKDF (reference sequence). In regard to this clonotype: What it binds is not known.

Overall study findings and caveats: Made up of eight highly homologous variants, a TCR beta motif appeared characteristic of ankylosing spondylitis blood. Reactive arthritis synovial fluid and blood were previously reported to contain some motif variants.

By quantitative 5'-RACE with molecular barcodes, the TCR beta libraries were made. In TCRdb, the 5' RACE reads were re-called with MiXCR into one record per CDR3 protein. Of 700,000 or so distinct CDR3 sequences listed, under 20% are singletons. The source of this sequence is a male donor with ankylosing spondylitis. Input material: blood, either unsorted or a sorted T cell fraction (not recorded which). The rearrangement uses TRBV15 and TRBJ2-1, with TRBD2 matching 8 bases. CDR3 in DNA: TGTGCCACCAGCAGCGAGCACACTAGCGGTGAGCAGTTCTTC. The encoded protein is CATSSEHTSGEQFF.